The entry below describes one T cell receptor (beta chain). The target antigen is unknown. PCR employed 60 Vbeta and 13 Jbeta primers. The assay was immunoSEQ multiplex PCR, and TCRdb's table has in-frame clones only and misses some. The sample gives about 160,000 clones, 80% to 85% of which show up once; more than 0.85% is in the top ten. Germline CDR1 PRHDT, CDR2 FYEKMQ (reference sequence). The V end was cut by 2 bases, the J end by 7 bases, with 23 bases between. The CDR3 loop spans 17 amino acids. This sample was included in a study of cytomegalovirus exposure and HLA in healthy donors. Overall study findings and caveats: Most TCR sequences were seen very rarely across donors, but some public TCRs occurred in many. Solely CMV serostatus was available to characterize immune exposure.

This TCR came from a man aged 25 to 40 in good health and CMV-seronegative. Specimen: PBMCs. This chain uses TRBV13 with TRBJ1-2; D not certain. The DNA of the CDR3 is TGTGCCAGCAGCTTAACAATGCGGCTCCCTCAAGACCGTGGCTACACCTTC. It specifies CASSLTMRLPQDRGYTF.